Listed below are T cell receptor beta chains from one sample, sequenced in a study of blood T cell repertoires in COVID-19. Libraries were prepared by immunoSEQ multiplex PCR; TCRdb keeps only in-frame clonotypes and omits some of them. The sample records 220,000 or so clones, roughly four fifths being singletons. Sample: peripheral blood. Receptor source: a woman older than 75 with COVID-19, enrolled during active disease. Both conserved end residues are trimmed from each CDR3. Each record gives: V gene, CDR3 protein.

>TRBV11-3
ASSLKPFSTDTQY
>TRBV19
ASWGGQGSLH
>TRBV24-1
ATSDPQAF
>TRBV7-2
ASIQRGGGRTEAF
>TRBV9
ASSVGGGWTEAF
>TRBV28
ASSLWAGGRPPTDTQY
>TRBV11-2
ASSSAALLREYNSPLH
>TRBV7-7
ASLEGPGAGELF
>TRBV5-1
ASSLAGQQETQY
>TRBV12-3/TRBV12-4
ASTPGKGDGYT
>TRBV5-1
ASSLEGVGNTIY
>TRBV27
AREPGNSPLH
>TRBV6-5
ATQIGAKNIQY
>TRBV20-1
SAHQVYT
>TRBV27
ASSLRQGGTGELF
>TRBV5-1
ASSLTGSYEQY
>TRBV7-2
ASSFPRPQNYGYT
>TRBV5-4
ASSLAQLAGLQEAQY
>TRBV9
ASSVGPTGTEAYGYT
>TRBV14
ASSQAGGNTIY
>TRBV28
AARGTEAF
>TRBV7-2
ASSLTGPGNTIY
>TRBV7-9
ASSWAGGQGAWGAF
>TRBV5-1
ASSGGQTLDGYT
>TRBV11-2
ASSRQSSSGNTIY
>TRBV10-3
AIRQTSYNEQF
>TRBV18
ASSPDAAYGYT
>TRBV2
ASKDREGQPQH
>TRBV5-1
ASSSRAGTYEQY
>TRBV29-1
SVSAGDDEAF
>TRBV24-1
ATETGVTDTQY
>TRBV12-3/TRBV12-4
ASSRQDFQPQH
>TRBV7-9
ASSSYSAEGEKLF
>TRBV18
ASSPDLTGHGYGYT
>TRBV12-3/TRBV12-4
ASSYRFGQPQH
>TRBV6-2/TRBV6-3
ASSPGSRGYT
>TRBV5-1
ASSLRGAGRGNTIY
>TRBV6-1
ASSEGVRGTEAF
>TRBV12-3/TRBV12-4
ASSSLTGGEQY
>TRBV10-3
AISPTGAAGNTIY
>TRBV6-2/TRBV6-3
ASSPASGATNEKLF
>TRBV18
ASSASYRAGDGYT